The 27 T cell receptor beta chains reported below all come from one sample, sequenced in a study of T cell responses to AZD1222 COVID-19 vaccine. Sequencing was performed with immunoSEQ multiplex PCR; in TCRdb, only in-frame clones are kept and a portion is missing. Of 200,000 or so clones detected, about 86% appear once; the ten largest clones hold approximately 7.7%. Sequenced here: peripheral blood, sampled on day 0 of AZD1222 vaccination. These receptors were obtained from an adult in good health.

The rearrangement joins TRBV5-3 to TRBJ2-3; D not resolved. TRBV5-3 is given ORF status, its function remaining uncertain. V was pared by 0 bases and J by 6 bases, with 5 bases between. The CDR3 contains 12 residues. The CDR3 region is CARSLGGDTQYF. CDR3 nucleotide sequence: TGTGCCAGAAGCTTGGGTGGGGATACGCAGTATTTT.

The chain combines TRBV2 with TRBJ1-2; D is unresolved. Trimming pared 4 bases from V and 4 bases from J, leaving 4 bases between. Per germline, CDR1 SNHLY and CDR2 FYNNEI. The CDR3 has 11 amino acids. CDR3 coding DNA: TGTGCCAGCAGTGCTGGCTATGGCTACACCTTC. Translation: CASSAGYGYTF.

This clone was seen once. This chain links TRBV27 with TRBJ1-6, with a weak D call TRBD1 (6 bases). The CDR3 is 17 amino acids. The germline V gene has CDR1 MNHEY and CDR2 SMNVEV (reference sequence). Trimming took off 0 bases at V and 5 bases at J, with 14 bases between the two ends. The CDR3 bases are TGTGCCAGCAGTTTATCGAGGGGGGGCGCCGATAATTCACCCCTCCACTTT. Translated: CASSLSRGGADNSPLHF.

CDR3 amino acids: CASSLAPGRNYEQYF. CDR3 sequence (DNA): TGTGCCAGCAGCTTAGCTCCGGGACGGAACTACGAGCAGTACTTC. V is TRBV7-6 and J is TRBJ2-7; D may match TRBD1 or TRBD2 (5 bases each). V was cut by 0 bases and J by 3 bases, with 12 bases left in between. The germline V gene has CDR1 SGHVS and CDR2 FNYEAQ. This CDR3 spans 15 amino acids.

The chain carries TRBV19 and TRBJ2-7; D may be TRBD1 (7 bases). The CDR3 runs 15 residues. Germline V gene sequence: CDR1 LNHDA, CDR2 SQIVND (reference sequence). Deletions cut 3 bases from V and 4 bases from J, with 16 bases between. This CDR3 is CASSIGSGGGYEQYF. The CDR3, as DNA: TGTGCCAGTAGTATTGGTTCAGGGGGAGGTTACGAGCAGTACTTC.

In this sample, this clone turned up a few times. The V call is TRBV6-5, the J call TRBJ2-1; no definite D call. Trimming stripped 6 bases from V and 4 bases from J, with 10 bases between. The CDR3 has 13 amino acids. From germline, CDR1 is MNHEY and CDR2 SVGAGI. In DNA form, the CDR3 reads TGTGCCAGCAGGGCCGGGCAGTACAATGAGCAGTTCTTC. Translating gives CASRAGQYNEQFF.

The chain recombines TRBV27 with TRBJ2-5, with TRBD1 as a possible D gene (6 bases). The CDR3 is 14 residues long. The V end lost 5 bases, the J end lost 3 bases, and 13 bases lay between the germline ends. Germline lookup yields CDR1 MNHEY and CDR2 SMNVEV (reference sequence). CDR3: CASSPLNREETQYF. The CDR3 DNA is TGTGCCAGCAGTCCTCTTAACAGGGAAGAGACCCAGTACTTC.

The V call is TRBV5-1, the J call TRBJ2-2, with 7 positions matching TRBD2. The CDR3 is 16 residues long. Germline assignment: CDR1 SGHRS and CDR2 YFSETQ. J lost 1 base, V lost 1 base, and 4 bases had no gene match. Written as DNA, the CDR3 is TGCGCCAGCAGCTTGTGGCTAGCGGTGAACACCGGGGAGCTGTTTTTT. Translation gives CASSLWLAVNTGELFF.

The count of this clone is one. The chain has TRBV3-1 (or the pseudogene TRBV3-2) and TRBJ2-3; D remains unclear. Trimming took off 3 bases at V and 2 bases at J, with 3 bases between the two ends. The germline CDR1 and CDR2 sequences are LGHDT and YNNKEL (reference sequence). This CDR3 has 12 residues. The CDR3 DNA reads as TGTGCCAGCAGCCATTACACAGATACGCAGTATTTT. This gives the protein CASSHYTDTQYF.

The chain joins TRBV4-1 to TRBJ2-7; TRBD1 matches at 9 bases. Germline V gives CDR1 MGHRA, CDR2 YSYEKL. With V trimmed by 3 bases and J by 5 bases, 2 bases remained unmatched. This CDR3 has 13 amino acids. The CDR3 spells CASSQGDRDEQYF. The CDR3 coding sequence is TGCGCCAGCAGCCAGGGGGACAGGGACGAGCAGTACTTC.

The J gene is TRBJ1-6, the V gene TRBV30, with a weak D call TRBD1 (5 bases). This CDR3 is built from 14 residues. With 4 bases removed from V and 6 bases from J, the gap between germline ends came to 13 bases. The V gene's germline CDR1 is GTSNPN and CDR2 SVGIG (reference sequence). The CDR3: CAWTLGLLNSPLHF. CDR3 DNA: TGTGCCTGGACCCTGGGACTGCTTAATTCACCCCTCCACTTT.

The chain links TRBV23-1 to TRBJ1-1; D unclear. TRBV23-1 is assigned to the ORF class and has an uncertain function. The length of the CDR3 is 15 residues. Trimming stripped 1 base from V and 6 bases from J, with 15 bases between. The CDR3 is CASSQCHGRFSEAFF. CDR3 DNA: TGCGCCAGCAGTCAATGCCATGGCCGTTTCTCTGAAGCTTTCTTT.

This chain uses TRBV5-5 with TRBJ2-3; 9 bases align to TRBD2. Trimming cost V 4 bases and J 1 base; bases outside gene matches: 7. Germline V lookup: CDR1 SGHKS, CDR2 YYEKEE (reference sequence). The CDR3 length is 16 residues. The CDR3 coding sequence is TGTGCCAGCAGCATTATAGCGGGGGCACGCACAGATACGCAGTATTTT. It is translated as CASSIIAGARTDTQYF.

J is TRBJ2-3 and V is TRBV30; the D is unclear. The CDR3 is 12 residues long. Germline lookup yields CDR1 GTSNPN and CDR2 SVGIG (reference sequence). The V end was cut by 2 bases, the J end by 6 bases, with 9 bases between. The CDR3 DNA follows: TGTGCCTGGAGTCCACAATCCGATACGCAGTATTTT. Amino acid sequence: CAWSPQSDTQYF.

This clone has just one count. The chain employs TRBV24-1 and TRBJ2-2, with 7 bases that match TRBD2. The germline gives CDR1 KGHDR, CDR2 SFDVKD. This CDR3 has 13 amino acids. Losses at the gene ends were 9 bases for V and 3 bases for J; bases not matched to a gene: 3. The chain's CDR3 is CATGRGDTGELFF. CDR3 DNA sequence: TGTGCCACCGGACGGGGGGACACCGGGGAGCTGTTTTTT.

This clone was observed once. The chain is built from TRBV6-5 and TRBJ2-2, with D unresolved. Germline V gene lookup returns CDR1 MNHEY and CDR2 SVGAGI. Deletions cut 10 bases from V and 3 bases from J, with 12 bases between. The CDR3 runs 13 residues. The chain's CDR3 is CATEELDTGELFF. The CDR3 nucleotides are TGTGCCACCGAGGAATTGGACACCGGGGAGCTGTTTTTT.

This clone was seen only once. This chain connects TRBV7-2 to TRBJ2-2; perhaps TRBD1 as D (6 bases). Trimming stripped 5 bases from V and 5 bases from J, with 12 bases between. Germline V gene sequence: CDR1 SGHTA, CDR2 FQGNSA. This CDR3 is 14 amino acids long. In DNA form, the CDR3 reads TGTGCCAGCAGCCCGCGAGGGACAACCGGGGAGCTGTTTTTT. Translating it yields CASSPRGTTGELFF.

The chain has TRBV27 and TRBJ1-2, with D perhaps TRBD1 (6 bases). Germline CDR1 is MNHEY and CDR2 is SMNVEV (reference sequence). V was pared by 4 bases and J by 4 bases, with 10 bases between. There are 13 residues in the CDR3. The CDR3 nucleotides read TGTGCCAGCAGTTGGGGCAGGGGCTATGGCTACACCTTC. Its protein is CASSWGRGYGYTF.

The genes are TRBV19 and TRBJ1-4, with a tentative D call TRBD1 (6 bases). Per the germline V gene, CDR1 is LNHDA and CDR2 is SQIVND (reference sequence). This CDR3 comprises 19 residues. Trimming pared 4 bases from V and 11 bases from J, leaving 32 bases between. Here the CDR3 reads CASSTLGSGSTGPSGKLFF. Written as DNA, the CDR3 is TGTGCCAGTAGTACCCTAGGTTCGGGTTCAACAGGGCCAAGCGGGAAACTGTTTTTT.

This rearrangement joins TRBV27 to TRBJ2-1; D tentatively reads TRBD1 or TRBD2 (5 bases each). V shed 5 bases and J shed 7 bases, with 9 bases lying between them. Germline V gene sequence: CDR1 MNHEY, CDR2 SMNVEV (reference sequence). The CDR3 sequence is 12 residues long. CDR3 DNA sequence: TGTGCCAGCAGTCCGGGACCTAATGAGCAGTTCTTC. It codes for CASSPGPNEQFF.

CDR3 sequence: CASSPGTSGVGGELFF. CDR3 bases: TGCGCCAGCAGCCCCGGGACTAGCGGGGTCGGGGGGGAGCTGTTTTTT. V is TRBV5-1 and J is TRBJ2-2, with TRBD2 identical over 13 bases. The CDR3 length is 16 residues. Per germline, CDR1 SGHRS and CDR2 YFSETQ. Trimming removed 4 bases from V and 8 bases from J; junction bases left unmatched: 8.

J is TRBJ2-3 and V is TRBV2; D is unclear. The CDR3 has 12 amino acids. V was shortened by 2 bases and J by 0 bases, with 0 bases between the two germline ends. Per germline, CDR1 SNHLY and CDR2 FYNNEI. This CDR3 is CASSESTDTQYF. In DNA form, the CDR3 reads TGTGCCAGCAGTGAAAGCACAGATACGCAGTATTTT.

This clone was found once. The chain has TRBV30 and TRBJ2-2; the D is unclear. Looked up from germline, CDR1 is GTSNPN and CDR2 is SVGIG (reference sequence). CDR3 size: 12 residues. Between the trimmed V and J ends, which lost 5 bases and 5 bases, there was a span of 9 bases. Here the CDR3 DNA reads TGTGCCTGGGATGTGGGGACCGGGGAGCTGTTTTTT. Its translation: CAWDVGTGELFF.

This chain links TRBV5-1 with TRBJ1-4, with D hard to call. Germline V lookup: CDR1 SGHRS, CDR2 YFSETQ. This CDR3 is built from 16 residues. The V end was cut by 0 bases, the J end by 0 bases, with 9 bases between. This CDR3 is CASSLDRAATNEKLFF. CDR3 DNA: TGCGCCAGCAGCTTGGACAGAGCGGCAACTAATGAAAAACTGTTTTTT. The variable domain in full, completed from reference TRBV5-1 and TRBJ1-4, reads KAGVTQTPRYLIKTRGQQVTLSCSPISGHRSVSWYQQTPGQGLQFLFEYFSETQRNKGNFPGRFSGRQFSNSRSEMNVSTLELGDSALYLCASSLDRAATNEKLFFGSGTQLSVL.

This chain links TRBV7-9 with TRBJ2-1; perhaps TRBD1 as D (5 bases). This CDR3 has 15 amino acids. Per the germline V gene, CDR1 is SEHNR and CDR2 is FQNEAQ (reference sequence). The V end was cut by 2 bases, the J end by 4 bases, with 12 bases between. DNA of the CDR3: TGTGCCAGCAGCTTACTAACACAGGTATACAATGAGCAGTTCTTC. Amino acids: CASSLLTQVYNEQFF.

The rearrangement uses TRBV18 and TRBJ1-3, with TRBD1 as a possible D gene (5 bases). Per germline, CDR1 KGHSH and CDR2 LQKENI. This CDR3 is built from 17 residues. The V and J ends lost 2 bases and 2 bases respectively, with 16 bases between them. For the CDR3, the DNA is TGTGCCAGCTCACCAGGTCCCCCAGGGATTACTGGAAACACCATATATTTT. Protein sequence: CASSPGPPGITGNTIYF.

The chain joins TRBV25-1 to TRBJ2-3; weak D call: TRBD1 (6 bases). The CDR3 covers 18 residues. Trimming took off 5 bases at V and 4 bases at J, with 25 bases between the two ends. The germline CDR1 and CDR2 sequences are MGHDK and SYGVNS. This chain's CDR3 is CASSTTTGLIDWADTQYF. Here the CDR3 DNA reads TGTGCCAGCAGTACAACGACAGGATTAATAGACTGGGCAGATACGCAGTATTTT.